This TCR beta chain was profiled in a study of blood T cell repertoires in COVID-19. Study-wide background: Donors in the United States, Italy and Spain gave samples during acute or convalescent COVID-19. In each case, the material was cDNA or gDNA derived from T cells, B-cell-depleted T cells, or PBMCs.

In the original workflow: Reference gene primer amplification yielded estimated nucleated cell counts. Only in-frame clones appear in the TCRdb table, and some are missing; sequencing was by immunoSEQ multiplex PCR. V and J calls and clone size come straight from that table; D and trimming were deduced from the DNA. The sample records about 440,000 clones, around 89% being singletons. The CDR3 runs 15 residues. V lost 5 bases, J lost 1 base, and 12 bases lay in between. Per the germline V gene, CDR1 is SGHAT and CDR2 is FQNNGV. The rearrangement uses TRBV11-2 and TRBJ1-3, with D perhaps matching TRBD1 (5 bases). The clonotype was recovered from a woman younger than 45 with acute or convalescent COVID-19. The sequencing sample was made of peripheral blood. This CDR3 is CASSQDGGSGNTIYF. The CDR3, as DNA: TGTGCCAGCAGCCAGGACGGGGGTTCTGGAAACACCATATATTTT.